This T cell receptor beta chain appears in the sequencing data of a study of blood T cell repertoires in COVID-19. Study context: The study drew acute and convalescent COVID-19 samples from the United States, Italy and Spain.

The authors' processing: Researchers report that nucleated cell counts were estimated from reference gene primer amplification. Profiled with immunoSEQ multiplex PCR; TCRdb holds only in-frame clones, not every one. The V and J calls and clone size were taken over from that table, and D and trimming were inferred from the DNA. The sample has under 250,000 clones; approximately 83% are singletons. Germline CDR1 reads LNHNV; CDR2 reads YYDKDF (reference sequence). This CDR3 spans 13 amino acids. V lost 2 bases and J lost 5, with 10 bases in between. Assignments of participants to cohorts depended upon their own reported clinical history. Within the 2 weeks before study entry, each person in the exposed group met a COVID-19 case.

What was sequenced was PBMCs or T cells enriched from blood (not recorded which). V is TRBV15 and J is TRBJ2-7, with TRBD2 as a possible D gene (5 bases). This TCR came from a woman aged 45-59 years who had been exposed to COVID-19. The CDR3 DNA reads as TGTGCCACCAGCAGACCCCCGGGGAACGAGCAGTACTTC. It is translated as CATSRPPGNEQYF.